One and the same sample provided the 20 T cell receptor beta chains below, sequenced in a study of blood T cell repertoires in COVID-19. Profiling relied on immunoSEQ multiplex PCR, and the TCRdb table lists in-frame clones only, not all of them. The data contain a few hundred thousand clones, around four fifths of them seen just once; the ten biggest clones take up around 5.1%. Source material: PBMCs or T cells enriched from blood (not recorded which). Every receptor here comes from a woman aged 50 to 65 who had recovered from COVID-19.

The genes are TRBV18 and TRBJ2-1, with TRBD2 identical over 12 bases. The CDR3 is 16 residues long. The germline gives CDR1 KGHSH, CDR2 LQKENI. Trimming at V came to 1 base and at J to 8 bases, leaving 6 bases not matched to a gene. In DNA, the CDR3 is TGTGCCAGCTCACCACGCCTAGCGGGAGGGCCCGATGAGCAGTTCTTC. Protein: CASSPRLAGGPDEQFF.

The chain combines TRBV19 with TRBJ1-2, with TRBD1 as a possible D gene (5 bases). Per germline, CDR1 LNHDA and CDR2 SQIVND (reference sequence). This CDR3 has 13 residues. Trimming shortened V by 8 bases and J by 4 bases, and 14 bases separated the two germline ends. CDR3 nucleotides: TGTGCCAGTTCTCCGGGCGGGGGCTATGGCTACACCTTC. It is translated as CASSPGGGYGYTF. The full variable domain, its missing parts supplied by reference TRBV19 and TRBJ1-2, is DGGITQSPKYLFRKEGQNVTLSCEQNLNHDAMYWYRQDPGQGLRLIYYSQIVNDFQKGDIAEGYSVSREKKESFPLTVTSAQKNPTAFYLCASSPGGGYGYTFGSGTRLTVV.

This chain uses TRBV6-1 with TRBJ2-1, with a weak D call TRBD1 (6 bases). This CDR3 region has 15 residues. The V end was cut by 1 base, the J end by 6 bases, with 13 bases between. The germline V gene encodes CDR1 MNHNS and CDR2 SASEGT. The CDR3 loop is CASSEGYQGPNEQFF. As DNA, the CDR3 is TGTGCCAGCAGTGAAGGCTACCAGGGGCCCAATGAGCAGTTCTTC.

Only one count was recorded for this clone. This chain joins TRBV20-1 and TRBJ1-2, with no clear D. V lost 5 bases and J 8 bases, leaving 6 bases between the germline ends. Germline V gives CDR1 DFQATT, CDR2 SNEGSKA (reference sequence). This CDR3 is 9 amino acids long. CDR3 coding DNA: TGCAGTGCTCACTCAGGCTACACCTTC. Protein product: CSAHSGYTF.

V gene TRBV5-1 combines with J gene TRBJ2-5; 8 positions match TRBD2. CDR3 size: 15 residues. CDR1 and CDR2 from the germline V gene are SGHRS and YFSETQ. V was clipped by 0 bases and J by 4 bases; unmatched bases: 5. The DNA for the CDR3 is TGCGCCAGCAGCTTGGGGGCGCTAGCGGGAGAGACCCAGTACTTC. This encodes CASSLGALAGETQYF.

In this sample, this clone turned up a few times. CDR3 region: CASSYGTSGYEQYF. The CDR3 region has the DNA TGTGCCAGCAGTTACGGGACTAGCGGCTACGAGCAGTACTTC. The chain joins TRBV6-5 to TRBJ2-7, with 11 bases fitting TRBD2. V trimming: 2 bases; J trimming: 3 bases; junction bases outside the gene matches: 0. The CDR3 totals 14 residues. Germline CDR1 and CDR2: MNHEY and SVGAGI.

In DNA, the CDR3 is TGTGCCAGCAGCCCGGGACAGGGGGCTTGGGAGACCCAGTACTTC. This codes for CASSPGQGAWETQYF. This sequence joins TRBV11-3 and TRBJ2-5; 12 nucleotides align to TRBD1. This CDR3 has 15 amino acids. Germline loops: CDR1 SGHNT, CDR2 YENEEA. With 5 bases clipped from V and 5 bases from J, the junction kept 6 bases outside the gene matches.

The chain is built from TRBV5-1 and TRBJ2-1; D may be TRBD2 (6 bases). Trimming took off 0 bases at V and 8 bases at J, with 12 bases between the two ends. This CDR3 has 14 amino acids. CDR1 and CDR2 from the germline V gene are SGHRS and YFSETQ. The CDR3 is CASSLATTGDEQFF. CDR3 DNA sequence: TGCGCCAGCAGCTTGGCCACGACGGGGGATGAGCAGTTCTTC.

The J gene is TRBJ1-4, the V gene TRBV18, with D unclear. V was trimmed by 3 bases and J by 7 bases, leaving 12 bases between them. This CDR3 is 14 amino acids long. CDR1 and CDR2 from the germline V gene are KGHSH and LQKENI. CDR3 amino acids: CASSPGGGSEKLFF. For the CDR3, the DNA is TGTGCCAGCTCACCGGGCGGCGGGAGTGAAAAACTGTTTTTT.

This chain uses TRBV18 with TRBJ2-6; D is uncertain. Between the trimmed V and J ends, which lost 2 bases and 1 base, there was a span of 6 bases. The germline CDR1 and CDR2 sequences are KGHSH and LQKENI. This CDR3 contains 15 residues. CDR3 coding DNA: TGTGCCAGCTCACCATGGCAGTCTGGGGCCAACGTCCTGACTTTC. Translating gives CASSPWQSGANVLTF.

The chain carries TRBV19 and TRBJ2-1; TRBD2 matches at 14 bases. The CDR3 runs 16 residues. Trimming removed 7 bases from V and 3 bases from J; junction bases left unmatched: 5. Germline V gene lookup returns CDR1 LNHDA and CDR2 SQIVND (reference sequence). Here the CDR3 reads CASTGTSGGYYNEQFF. In DNA form, the CDR3 reads TGTGCCAGTACCGGGACTAGCGGGGGATACTACAATGAGCAGTTCTTC.

The table lists this clone with a count of one. The chain uses TRBV9 and TRBJ2-4; D not resolved. V dropped 4 bases and J dropped 15 bases, with 14 bases sitting between them. CDR1 and CDR2 from the germline V gene are SGDLS and YYNGEE. The length of the CDR3 is 11 residues. The CDR3 loop reads CASSPTPPGYF. DNA for the CDR3: TGTGCCAGCAGCCCCACCCCGCCCGGGTACTTC.

The chain combines TRBV7-9 with TRBJ2-1, with 8 bases lining up with TRBD1. Trimming cost V 3 bases and J 2 bases; bases outside gene matches: 6. The CDR3 covers 16 residues. CDR1 is SEHNR, CDR2 FQNEAQ, per germline (reference sequence). The CDR3 region is CASSLEQGATYNEQFF. For the CDR3, the DNA is TGTGCCAGCAGCTTGGAGCAGGGGGCTACCTACAATGAGCAGTTCTTC.

The rearrangement joins TRBV11-2 to TRBJ2-5; 7 positions match TRBD2. The CDR3 covers 17 residues. Germline CDR1 is SGHAT and CDR2 is FQNNGV. V shed 3 bases and J 5 bases; nucleotides not matched to a gene: 15. CDR3 sequence reads: CASSFQDPNTGGETQYF. The CDR3 DNA sequence: TGTGCCAGCAGCTTCCAGGACCCAAATACCGGGGGGGAGACCCAGTACTTC.

This clone was found a few times. The rearrangement links TRBV18 to TRBJ2-1; the D gene is possibly TRBD2 (5 bases). The CDR3 sequence is 15 residues long. Per germline, CDR1 KGHSH and CDR2 LQKENI. Trimming shortened V by 4 bases and J by 3 bases, and 13 bases separated the two germline ends. The CDR3 loop is CASSRKLEGYNEQFF. As DNA, the CDR3 is TGTGCCAGCTCACGAAAACTCGAGGGCTACAATGAGCAGTTCTTC.

The chain is built from TRBV14 and TRBJ2-1, with D perhaps matching TRBD1 (5 bases). The CDR3 is 14 amino acids. V lost 0 bases and J lost 6, with 9 bases in between. Germline values: CDR1 SGHDN, CDR2 FVKESK. The CDR3 DNA is TGTGCCAGCAGCCAAGAGTGGGGCAGCAATGAGCAGTTCTTC. Translating it yields CASSQEWGSNEQFF. Using reference TRBV14 and TRBJ2-1 for the parts outside the CDR3, the full variable domain is EAGVTQFPSHSVIEKGQTVTLRCDPISGHDNLYWYRRVMGKEIKFLLHFVKESKQDESGMPNNRFLAERTGGTYSTLKVQPAELEDSGVYFCASSQEWGSNEQFFGPGTRLTVL.

CDR3 nucleotides: TGTGCCAGCACCTTGGAGGAGGGCGCCACTGAAGCTTTCTTT. Protein sequence: CASTLEEGATEAFF. This sequence joins TRBV2 and TRBJ1-1; D not certain. Germline V CDR1 and CDR2: SNHLY, FYNNEI. With 7 bases removed from V and 4 bases from J, the gap between germline ends came to 16 bases. The CDR3 consists of 14 residues.

The V and J genes are TRBV6-2 or TRBV6-3 and TRBJ1-5; no clear D. The germline gives CDR1 MNHEY, CDR2 SVGEGT. V lost 3 bases and J lost 7, with 16 bases in between. CDR3 length: 15 amino acids. The CDR3, as DNA: TGTGCCAGCAGTTATGGTGTCGGGGTAGGACAGCCCCAGCATTTT. Protein: CASSYGVGVGQPQHF.

The rearrangement links TRBV30 to TRBJ2-7; 8 bases fit TRBD1. V gave up 1 base and J gave up 3 bases; unmatched junction bases: 11. Germline CDR1 GTSNPN, CDR2 SVGIG (reference sequence). The CDR3 contains 16 residues. The CDR3 sequence is CAWSGKGQGAYYEQYF. The DNA for the CDR3 is TGTGCCTGGAGTGGGAAAGGGCAGGGGGCATACTACGAGCAGTACTTC.

The chain has TRBV7-8 and TRBJ2-1, with no clear D. Deletions cut 7 bases from V and 1 base from J, with 17 bases between. The CDR3 spans 16 residues. The germline V gene has CDR1 SGHVS and CDR2 FQNEAQ. The CDR3 DNA reads as TGTGCCAGCACCTATACAGTGAACCCTTCCTACAATGAGCAGTTCTTC. This gives the protein CASTYTVNPSYNEQFF.